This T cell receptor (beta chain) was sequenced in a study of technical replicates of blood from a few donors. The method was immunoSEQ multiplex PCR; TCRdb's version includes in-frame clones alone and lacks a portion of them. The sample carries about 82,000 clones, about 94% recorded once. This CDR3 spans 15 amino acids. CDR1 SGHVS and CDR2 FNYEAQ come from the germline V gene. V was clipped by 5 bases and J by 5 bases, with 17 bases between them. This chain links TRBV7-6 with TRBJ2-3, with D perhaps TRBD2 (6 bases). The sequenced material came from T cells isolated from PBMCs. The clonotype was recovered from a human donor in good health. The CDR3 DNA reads TGTGCCAGCAGCCCTTTGGAGGGTACGGGAGATACGCAGTATTTT. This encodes CASSPLEGTGDTQYF.